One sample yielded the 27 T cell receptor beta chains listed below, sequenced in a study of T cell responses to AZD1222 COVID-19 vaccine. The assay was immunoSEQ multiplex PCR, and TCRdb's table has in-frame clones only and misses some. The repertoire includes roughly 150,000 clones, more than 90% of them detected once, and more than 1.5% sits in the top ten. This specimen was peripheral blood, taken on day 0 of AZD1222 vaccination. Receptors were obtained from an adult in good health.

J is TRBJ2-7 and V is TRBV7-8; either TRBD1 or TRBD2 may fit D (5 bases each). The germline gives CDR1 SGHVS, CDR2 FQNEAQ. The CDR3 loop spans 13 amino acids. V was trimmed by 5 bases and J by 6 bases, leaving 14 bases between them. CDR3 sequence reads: CASSRPGTREQYF. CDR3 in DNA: TGTGCCAGCAGCCGTCCCGGGACGCGCGAGCAGTACTTC. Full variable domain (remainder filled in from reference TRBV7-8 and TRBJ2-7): GAGVSQSPRYKVAKRGQDVALRCDPISGHVSLFWYQQALGQGPEFLTYFQNEAQLDKSGLPSDRFFAERPEGSVSTLKIQRTQQEDSAVYLCASSRPGTREQYFGPGTRLTVT.

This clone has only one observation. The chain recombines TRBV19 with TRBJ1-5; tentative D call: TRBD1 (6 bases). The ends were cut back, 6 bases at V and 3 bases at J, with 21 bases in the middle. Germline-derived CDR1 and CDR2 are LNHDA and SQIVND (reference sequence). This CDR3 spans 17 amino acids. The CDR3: CASSSIGGPLSNQPQHF. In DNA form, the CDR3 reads TGTGCCAGTAGCAGTATCGGGGGGCCCCTATCCAATCAGCCCCAGCATTTT.

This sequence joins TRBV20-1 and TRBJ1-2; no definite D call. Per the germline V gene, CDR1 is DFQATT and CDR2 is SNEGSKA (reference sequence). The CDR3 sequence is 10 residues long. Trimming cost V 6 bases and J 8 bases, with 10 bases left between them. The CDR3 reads CSAPGWGYTF. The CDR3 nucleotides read TGCAGTGCCCCGGGATGGGGCTACACCTTC.

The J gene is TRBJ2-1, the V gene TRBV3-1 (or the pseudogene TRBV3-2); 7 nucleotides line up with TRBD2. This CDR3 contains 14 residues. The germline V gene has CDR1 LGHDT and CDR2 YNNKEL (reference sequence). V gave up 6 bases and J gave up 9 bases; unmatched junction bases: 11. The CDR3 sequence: CASSGRAAAGEQFF. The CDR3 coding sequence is TGTGCCAGCAGTGGGAGGGCCGCCGCCGGTGAGCAGTTCTTC.

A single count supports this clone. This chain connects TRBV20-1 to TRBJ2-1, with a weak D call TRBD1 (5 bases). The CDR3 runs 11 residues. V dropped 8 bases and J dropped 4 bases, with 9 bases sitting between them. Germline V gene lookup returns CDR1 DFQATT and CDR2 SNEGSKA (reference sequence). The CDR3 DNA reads TGCAGTTGTAACAGGTACAATGAGCAGTTCTTC. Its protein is CSCNRYNEQFF.

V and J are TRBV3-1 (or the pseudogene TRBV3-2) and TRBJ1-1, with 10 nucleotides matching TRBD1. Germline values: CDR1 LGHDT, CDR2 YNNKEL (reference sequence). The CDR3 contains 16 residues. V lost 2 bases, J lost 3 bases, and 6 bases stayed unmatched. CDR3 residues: CASSQRDRGADTEAFF. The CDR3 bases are TGTGCCAGCAGCCAAAGGGACAGGGGAGCGGACACTGAAGCTTTCTTT.

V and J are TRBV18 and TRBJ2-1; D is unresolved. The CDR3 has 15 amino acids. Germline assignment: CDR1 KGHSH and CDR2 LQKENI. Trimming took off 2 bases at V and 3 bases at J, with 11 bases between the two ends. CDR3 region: CASSPNTAIYNEQFF. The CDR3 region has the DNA TGTGCCAGCTCACCAAACACGGCTATCTACAATGAGCAGTTCTTC.

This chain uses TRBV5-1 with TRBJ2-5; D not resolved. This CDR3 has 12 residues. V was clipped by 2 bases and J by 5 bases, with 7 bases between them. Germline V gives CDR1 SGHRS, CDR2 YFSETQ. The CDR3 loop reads CASSFTGETQYF. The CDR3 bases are TGCGCCAGCAGCTTCACTGGGGAGACCCAGTACTTC.

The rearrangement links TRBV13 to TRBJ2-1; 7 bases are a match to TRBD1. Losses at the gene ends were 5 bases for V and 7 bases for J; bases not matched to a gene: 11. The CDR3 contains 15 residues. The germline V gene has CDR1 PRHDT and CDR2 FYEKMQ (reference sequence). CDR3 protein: CASSRQPGQRNEQFF. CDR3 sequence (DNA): TGTGCCAGCAGCCGACAGCCGGGACAGAGAAATGAGCAGTTCTTC.

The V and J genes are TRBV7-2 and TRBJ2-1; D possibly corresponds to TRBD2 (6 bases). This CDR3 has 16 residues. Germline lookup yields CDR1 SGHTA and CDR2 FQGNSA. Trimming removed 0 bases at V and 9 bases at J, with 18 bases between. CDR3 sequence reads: CASSLAVTSRIVEQFF. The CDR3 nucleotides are TGTGCCAGCAGCTTAGCCGTGACTAGTAGAATAGTTGAGCAGTTCTTC.

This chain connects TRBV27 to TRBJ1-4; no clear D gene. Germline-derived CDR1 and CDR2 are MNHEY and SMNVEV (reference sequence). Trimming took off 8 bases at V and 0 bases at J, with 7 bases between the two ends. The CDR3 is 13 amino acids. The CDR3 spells CASRTATNEKLFF. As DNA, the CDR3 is TGTGCCAGCCGTACTGCAACTAATGAAAAACTGTTTTTT.

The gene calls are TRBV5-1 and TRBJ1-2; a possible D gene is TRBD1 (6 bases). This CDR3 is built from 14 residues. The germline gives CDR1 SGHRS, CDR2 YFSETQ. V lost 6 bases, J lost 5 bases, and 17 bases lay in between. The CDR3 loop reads CASTYGRGAYGYTF. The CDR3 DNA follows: TGCGCCAGCACGTACGGGCGGGGGGCGTATGGCTACACCTTC.

The CDR3, as DNA: TGTGCCAGCAGTGACCAGACAGGGGGTAAGAATGAGCAGTTCTTC. Encoded protein: CASSDQTGGKNEQFF. The chain recombines TRBV6-4 with TRBJ2-1, with 9 bases aligning to TRBD1. Trimming cost V 2 bases and J 7 bases; bases outside gene matches: 6. The CDR3 covers 15 residues. Per germline, CDR1 MRHNA and CDR2 SNTAGT.

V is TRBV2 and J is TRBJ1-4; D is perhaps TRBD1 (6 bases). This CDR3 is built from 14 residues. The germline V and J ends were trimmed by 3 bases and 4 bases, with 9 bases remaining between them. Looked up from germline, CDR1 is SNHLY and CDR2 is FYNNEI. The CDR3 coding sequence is TGTGCCAGCAGTGACGGGGGCCTTAATGAAAAACTGTTTTTT. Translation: CASSDGGLNEKLFF. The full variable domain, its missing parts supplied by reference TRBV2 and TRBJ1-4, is EPEVTQTPSHQVTQMGQEVILRCVPISNHLYFYWYRQILGQKVEFLVSFYNNEISEKSEIFDDQFSVERPDGSNFTLKIRSTKLEDSAMYFCASSDGGLNEKLFFGSGTQLSVL.

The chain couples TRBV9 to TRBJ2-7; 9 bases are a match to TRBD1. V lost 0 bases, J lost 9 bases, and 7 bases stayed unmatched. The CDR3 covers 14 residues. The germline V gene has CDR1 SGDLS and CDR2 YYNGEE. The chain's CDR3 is CASSVGGTGISQYF. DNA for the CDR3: TGTGCCAGCAGCGTAGGTGGGACAGGGATATCGCAGTACTTC.

The DNA for the CDR3 is TGTGCCAGCAGTCTCCTAGGACAGGGAGGCACCGGGGAGCTGTTTTTT. Amino acids: CASSLLGQGGTGELFF. The chain combines TRBV9 with TRBJ2-2, with 8 bases lining up with TRBD1. J was trimmed by 4 bases and V by 5 bases; bases with no gene match: 10. This CDR3 has 16 amino acids. Germline V gives CDR1 SGDLS, CDR2 YYNGEE.

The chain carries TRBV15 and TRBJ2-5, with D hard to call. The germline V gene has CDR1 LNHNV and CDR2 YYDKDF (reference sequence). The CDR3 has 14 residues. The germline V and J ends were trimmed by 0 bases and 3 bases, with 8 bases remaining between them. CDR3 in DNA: TGTGCCACCAGCAGAGATCGTGGAGAAGAGACCCAGTACTTC. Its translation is CATSRDRGEETQYF.

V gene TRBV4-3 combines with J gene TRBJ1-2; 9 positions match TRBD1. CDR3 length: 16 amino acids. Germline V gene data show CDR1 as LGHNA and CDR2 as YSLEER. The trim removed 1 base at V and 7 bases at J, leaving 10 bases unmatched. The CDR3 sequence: CASSQVPGQGMGGYTF. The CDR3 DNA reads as TGCGCCAGCAGCCAAGTTCCGGGACAGGGAATGGGTGGCTACACCTTC.

CDR3 residues: CASSPGTSGVANTGELFF. The CDR3 nucleotides are TGTGCCAGCAGCCCCGGGACTAGCGGAGTAGCGAACACCGGGGAGCTGTTTTTT. The rearrangement joins TRBV4-2 to TRBJ2-2, with TRBD2 matching over 11 bases. V lost 4 bases, J lost 0 bases, and 7 bases stayed unmatched. The CDR3 length is 18 residues. Germline V gene sequence: CDR1 LGHNA, CDR2 YNFKEQ.

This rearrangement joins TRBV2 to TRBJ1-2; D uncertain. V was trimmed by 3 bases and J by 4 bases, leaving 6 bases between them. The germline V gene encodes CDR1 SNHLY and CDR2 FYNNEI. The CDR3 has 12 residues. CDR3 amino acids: CASSERVYGYTF. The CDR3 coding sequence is TGTGCCAGCAGTGAGAGAGTCTATGGCTACACCTTC.

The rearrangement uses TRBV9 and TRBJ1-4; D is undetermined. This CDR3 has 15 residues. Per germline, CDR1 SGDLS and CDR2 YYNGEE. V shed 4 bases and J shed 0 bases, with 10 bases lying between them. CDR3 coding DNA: TGTGCCAGCAGCACCCGACACGCAACTAATGAAAAACTGTTTTTT. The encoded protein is CASSTRHATNEKLFF.

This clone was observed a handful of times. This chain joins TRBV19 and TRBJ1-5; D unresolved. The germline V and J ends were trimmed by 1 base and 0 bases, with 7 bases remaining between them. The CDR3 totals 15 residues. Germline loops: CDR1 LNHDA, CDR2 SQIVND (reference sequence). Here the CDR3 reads CASSIGYLSNQPQHF. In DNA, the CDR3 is TGTGCCAGTAGTATAGGATACCTTAGCAATCAGCCCCAGCATTTT.

Written as DNA, the CDR3 is TGTGCCAGCATCTTATCCCGGGGGTCCTACGAGCAGTACTTC. Translation gives CASILSRGSYEQYF. The chain carries TRBV28 and TRBJ2-7, with D perhaps TRBD2 (6 bases). The germline V gene has CDR1 MDHEN and CDR2 SYDVKM. The CDR3 runs to 14 residues. With 7 bases removed from V and 1 base from J, the gap between germline ends came to 14 bases. The full variable domain, rest sourced from reference TRBV28 and TRBJ2-7, is DVKVTQSSRYLVKRTGEKVFLECVQDMDHENMFWYRQDPGLGLRLIYFSYDVKMKEKGDIPEGYSVSREKKERFSLILESASTNQTSMYLCASILSRGSYEQYFGPGTRLTVT.

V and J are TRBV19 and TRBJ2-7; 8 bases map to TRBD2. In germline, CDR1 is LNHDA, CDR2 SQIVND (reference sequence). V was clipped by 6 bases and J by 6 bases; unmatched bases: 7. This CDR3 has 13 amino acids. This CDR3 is CASRIAGGPEQYF. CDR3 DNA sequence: TGTGCCAGTAGAATTGCGGGAGGCCCCGAGCAGTACTTC.

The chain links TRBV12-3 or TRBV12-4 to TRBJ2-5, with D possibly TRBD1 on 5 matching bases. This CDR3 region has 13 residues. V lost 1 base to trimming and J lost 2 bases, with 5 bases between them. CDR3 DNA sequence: TGTGCCAGCAGTTTAGAGGGGCAAGAGACCCAGTACTTC. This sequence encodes CASSLEGQETQYF.

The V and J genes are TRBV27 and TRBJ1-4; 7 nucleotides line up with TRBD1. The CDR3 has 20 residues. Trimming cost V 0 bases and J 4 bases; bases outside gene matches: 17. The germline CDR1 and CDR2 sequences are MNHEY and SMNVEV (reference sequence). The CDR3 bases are TGTGCCAGCAGTTTATCGTGGTTTGCCTCAAGTCAGGGGGGTAATGAAAAACTGTTTTTT. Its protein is CASSLSWFASSQGGNEKLFF.

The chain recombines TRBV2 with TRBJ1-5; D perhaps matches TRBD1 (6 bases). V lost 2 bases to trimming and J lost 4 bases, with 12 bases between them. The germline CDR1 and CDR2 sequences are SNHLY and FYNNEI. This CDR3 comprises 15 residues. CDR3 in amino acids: CASSEQWTANQPQHF. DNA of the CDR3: TGTGCCAGCAGTGAACAATGGACAGCGAATCAGCCCCAGCATTTT.